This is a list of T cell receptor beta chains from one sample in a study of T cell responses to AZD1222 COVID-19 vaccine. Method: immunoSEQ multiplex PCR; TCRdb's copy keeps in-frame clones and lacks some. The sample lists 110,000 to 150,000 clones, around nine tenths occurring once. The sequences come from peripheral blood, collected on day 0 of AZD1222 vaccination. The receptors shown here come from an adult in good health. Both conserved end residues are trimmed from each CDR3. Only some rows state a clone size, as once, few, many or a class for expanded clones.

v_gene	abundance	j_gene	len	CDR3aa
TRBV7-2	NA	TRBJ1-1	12	ASSLTRGATEAF
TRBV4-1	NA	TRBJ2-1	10	ASSPVLGEQF
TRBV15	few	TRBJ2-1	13	ATSSSASGGAVQF
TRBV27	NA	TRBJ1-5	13	ASSLGFGTDQPQH
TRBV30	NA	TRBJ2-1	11	AWRGSPYNEQF
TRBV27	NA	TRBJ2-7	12	ASSLGGPSYEQY
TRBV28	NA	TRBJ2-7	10	ASSFMKVEQY
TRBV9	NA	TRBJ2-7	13	ASSSGRDSPYEQY
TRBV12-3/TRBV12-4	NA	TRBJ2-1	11	ASSFTANNEQF
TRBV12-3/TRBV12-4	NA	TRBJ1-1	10	ASSLFPREAF
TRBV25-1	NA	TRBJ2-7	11	ASSAYTSYEQY
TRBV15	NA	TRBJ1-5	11	ATSQIGNQPQH
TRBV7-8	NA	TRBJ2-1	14	ASSYRGTGAVNEQF
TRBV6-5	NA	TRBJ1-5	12	ASSYGQGGQPQH
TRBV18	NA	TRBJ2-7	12	ASSLRDRSYEQY
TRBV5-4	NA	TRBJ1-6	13	ASSLRGTYNSPLH
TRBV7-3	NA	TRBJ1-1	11	ASSLTLNTEAF
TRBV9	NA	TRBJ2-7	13	ASSVEGGGPYEQY
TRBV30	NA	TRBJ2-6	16	AREALADPSSGANVLT
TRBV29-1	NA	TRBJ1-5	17	SVEDRDREAPYSNQPQH
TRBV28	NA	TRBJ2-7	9	ASTDGYEQY
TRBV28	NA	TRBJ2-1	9	ASSPYNEQF
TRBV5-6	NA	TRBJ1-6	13	ASSLELGNPSPLH
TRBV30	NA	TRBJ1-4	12	AWSVAGSTEKLF
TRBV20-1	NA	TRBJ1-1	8	SARDSEAF
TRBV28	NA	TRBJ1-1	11	ASSSAPLGEAF
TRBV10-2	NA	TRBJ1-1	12	ASSDGGWNTEAF
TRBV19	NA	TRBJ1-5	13	ASSVISGGNQPQH
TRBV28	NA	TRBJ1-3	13	ASSLFRGPGNTIY
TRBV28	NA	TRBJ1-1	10	ASSFVYTEAF
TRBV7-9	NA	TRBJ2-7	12	ASSLTTIAGEQY
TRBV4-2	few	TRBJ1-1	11	ASSQVKNTEAF
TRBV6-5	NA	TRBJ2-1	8	ASGYNEQF
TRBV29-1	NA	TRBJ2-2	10	SVEDFPGELF
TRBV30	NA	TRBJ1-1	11	AWSAGSNTEAF
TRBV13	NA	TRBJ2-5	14	ASSLRDRGLRETQY
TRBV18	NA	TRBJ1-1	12	ASSSGETGREAF
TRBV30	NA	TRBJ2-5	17	AWSVRSGWFRDVGETQY
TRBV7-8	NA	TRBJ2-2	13	ASSFSGYNTGELF
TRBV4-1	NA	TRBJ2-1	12	ASSSLLGSVGQF
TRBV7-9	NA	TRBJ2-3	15	ASSLGLAGTSTDTQY